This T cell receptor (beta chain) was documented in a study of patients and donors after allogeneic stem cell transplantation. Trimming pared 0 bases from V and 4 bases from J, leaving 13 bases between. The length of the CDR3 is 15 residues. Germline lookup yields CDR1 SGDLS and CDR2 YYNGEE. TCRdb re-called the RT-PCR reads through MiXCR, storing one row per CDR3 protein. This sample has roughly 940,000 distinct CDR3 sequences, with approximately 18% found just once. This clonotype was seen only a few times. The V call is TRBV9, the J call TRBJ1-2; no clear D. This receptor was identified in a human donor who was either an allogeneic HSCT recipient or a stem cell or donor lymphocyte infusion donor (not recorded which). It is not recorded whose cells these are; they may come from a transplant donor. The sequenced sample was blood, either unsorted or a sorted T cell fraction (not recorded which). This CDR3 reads CASSVDSSRSYGYTF. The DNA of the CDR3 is TGTGCCAGCAGCGTAGATAGCAGCAGAAGCTATGGCTACACCTTC. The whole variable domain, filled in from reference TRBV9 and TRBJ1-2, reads DSGVTQTPKHLITATGQRVTLRCSPRSGDLSVYWYQQSLDQGLQFLIQYYNGEERAKGNILERFSAQQFPDLHSELNLSSLELGDSALYFCASSVDSSRSYGYTFGSGTRLTVV.